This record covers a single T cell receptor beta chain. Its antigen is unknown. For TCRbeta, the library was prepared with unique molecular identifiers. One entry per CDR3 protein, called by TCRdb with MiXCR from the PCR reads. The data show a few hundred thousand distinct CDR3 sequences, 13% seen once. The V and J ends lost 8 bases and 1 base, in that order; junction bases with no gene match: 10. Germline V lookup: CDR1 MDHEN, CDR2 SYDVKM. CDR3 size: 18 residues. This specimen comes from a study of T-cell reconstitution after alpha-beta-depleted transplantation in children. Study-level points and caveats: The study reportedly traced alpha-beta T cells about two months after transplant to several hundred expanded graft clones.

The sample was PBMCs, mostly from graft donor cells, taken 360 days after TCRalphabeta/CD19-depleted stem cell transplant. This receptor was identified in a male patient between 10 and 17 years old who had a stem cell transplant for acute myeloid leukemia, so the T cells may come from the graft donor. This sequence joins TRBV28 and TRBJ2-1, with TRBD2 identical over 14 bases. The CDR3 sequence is CASPRLAGGPVSYNEQFF. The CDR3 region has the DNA TGTGCCAGCCCCCGACTAGCGGGAGGGCCAGTGTCCTACAATGAGCAGTTCTTC.